This note documents a single T cell receptor (beta chain) sequence. The data are from a study of T cell responses to AZD1222 COVID-19 vaccine. The CDR3 is 14 amino acids. The germline V gene has CDR1 SGHTS and CDR2 YDEGEE. The V and J ends lost 8 bases and 5 bases, in that order; junction bases with no gene match: 12. The protocol was immunoSEQ multiplex PCR, while the TCRdb copy is restricted to in-frame clones and leaves out a portion. The sample yields about 99,000 clones, about nine tenths seen once. The sequencing used peripheral blood, collected on day 0 of AZD1222 vaccination. The source is an adult in good health. The gene calls are TRBV5-8 and TRBJ1-2; 7 bases agree with TRBD1. The CDR3 is CARSAGGPRYGYTF. Here the CDR3 DNA reads TGTGCCAGGAGCGCAGGGGGACCACGGTATGGCTACACCTTC.